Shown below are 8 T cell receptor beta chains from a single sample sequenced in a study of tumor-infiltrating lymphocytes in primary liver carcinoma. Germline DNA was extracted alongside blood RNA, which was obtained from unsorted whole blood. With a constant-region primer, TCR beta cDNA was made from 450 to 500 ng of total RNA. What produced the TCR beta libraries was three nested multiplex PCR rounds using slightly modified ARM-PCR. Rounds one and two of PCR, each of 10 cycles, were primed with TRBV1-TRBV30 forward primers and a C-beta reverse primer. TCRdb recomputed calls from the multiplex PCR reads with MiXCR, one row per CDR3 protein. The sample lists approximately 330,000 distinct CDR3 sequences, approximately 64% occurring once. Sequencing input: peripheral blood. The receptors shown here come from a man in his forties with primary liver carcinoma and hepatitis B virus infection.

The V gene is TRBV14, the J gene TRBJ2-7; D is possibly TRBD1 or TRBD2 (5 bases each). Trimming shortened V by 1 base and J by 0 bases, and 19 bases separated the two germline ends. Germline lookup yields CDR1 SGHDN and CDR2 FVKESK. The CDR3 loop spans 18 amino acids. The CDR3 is CASSQVGPRRFRSYEQYF. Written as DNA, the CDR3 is TGTGCCAGCAGCCAAGTGGGACCCAGAAGGTTTCGCTCCTACGAGCAGTACTTC.

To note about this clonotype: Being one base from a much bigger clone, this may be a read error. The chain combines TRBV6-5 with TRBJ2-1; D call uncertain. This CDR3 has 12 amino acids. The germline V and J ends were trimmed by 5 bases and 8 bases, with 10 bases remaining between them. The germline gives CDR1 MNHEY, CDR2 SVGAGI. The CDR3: CASSAPYDEQFF. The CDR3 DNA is TGTGCCAGCAGTGCCCCTTACGATGAGCAGTTCTTC.

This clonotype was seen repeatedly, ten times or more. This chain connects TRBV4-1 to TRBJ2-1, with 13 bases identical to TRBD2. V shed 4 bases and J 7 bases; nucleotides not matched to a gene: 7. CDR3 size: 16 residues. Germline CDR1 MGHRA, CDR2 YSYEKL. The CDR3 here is CASSPTSGRSRNEQFF. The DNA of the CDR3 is TGCGCCAGCAGCCCGACTAGCGGGAGGTCTAGAAATGAGCAGTTCTTC.

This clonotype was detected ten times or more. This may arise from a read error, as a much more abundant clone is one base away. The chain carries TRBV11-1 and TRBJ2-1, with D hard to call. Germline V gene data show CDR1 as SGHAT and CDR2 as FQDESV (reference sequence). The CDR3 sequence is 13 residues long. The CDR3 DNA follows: TGTGCCAGCAGCCTGAACTCCTACAATGAGCGGTTCTTC. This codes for CASSLNSYNERFF.

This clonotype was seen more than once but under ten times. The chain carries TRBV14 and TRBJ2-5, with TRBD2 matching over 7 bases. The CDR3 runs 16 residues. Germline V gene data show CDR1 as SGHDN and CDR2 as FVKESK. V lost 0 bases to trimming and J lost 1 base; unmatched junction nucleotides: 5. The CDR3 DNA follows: TGTGCCAGCAGCCAAGACGGGGGACTACCCCAAGAGACCCAGTACTTC. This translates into CASSQDGGLPQETQYF.

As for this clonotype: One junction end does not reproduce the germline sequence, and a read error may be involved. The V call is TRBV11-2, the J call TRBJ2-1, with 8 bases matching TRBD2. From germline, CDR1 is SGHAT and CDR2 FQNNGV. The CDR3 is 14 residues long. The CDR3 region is CANSLVLADNVQFF. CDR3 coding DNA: TGTGCCAACAGCTTAGTACTAGCGGACAATGTGCAGTTCTTC.

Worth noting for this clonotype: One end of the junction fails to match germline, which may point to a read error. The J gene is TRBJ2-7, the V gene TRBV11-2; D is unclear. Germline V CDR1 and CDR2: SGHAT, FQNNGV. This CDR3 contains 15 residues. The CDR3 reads CASSSSLKTPCEQYF. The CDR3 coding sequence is TGTGCCAGTAGCTCGAGTCTTAAAACGCCCTGCGAGCAGTACTTC.

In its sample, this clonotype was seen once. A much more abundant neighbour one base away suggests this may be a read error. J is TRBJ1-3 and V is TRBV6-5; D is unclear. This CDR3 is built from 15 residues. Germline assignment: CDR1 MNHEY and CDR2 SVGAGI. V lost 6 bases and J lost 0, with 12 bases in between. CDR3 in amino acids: CASSPGRCSGNTIYF. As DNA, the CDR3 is TGTGCCAGCAGCCCCGGACGGTGCTCTGGAAACACCATATATTTT.